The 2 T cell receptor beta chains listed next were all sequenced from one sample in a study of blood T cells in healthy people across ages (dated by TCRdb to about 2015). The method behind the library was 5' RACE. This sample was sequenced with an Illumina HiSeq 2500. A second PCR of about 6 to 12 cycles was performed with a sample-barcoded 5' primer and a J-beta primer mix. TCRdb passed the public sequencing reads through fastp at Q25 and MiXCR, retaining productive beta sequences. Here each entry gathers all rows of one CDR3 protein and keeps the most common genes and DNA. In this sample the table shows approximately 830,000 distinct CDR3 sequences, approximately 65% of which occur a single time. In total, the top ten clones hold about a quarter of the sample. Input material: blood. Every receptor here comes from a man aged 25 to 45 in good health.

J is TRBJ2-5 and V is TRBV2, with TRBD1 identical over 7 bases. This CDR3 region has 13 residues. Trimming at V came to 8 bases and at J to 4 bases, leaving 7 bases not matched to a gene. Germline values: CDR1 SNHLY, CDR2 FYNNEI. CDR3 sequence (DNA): TGTGCCAGCGGGGACCCAGGGGGAGAGACCCAGTACTTC. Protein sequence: CASGDPGGETQYF.

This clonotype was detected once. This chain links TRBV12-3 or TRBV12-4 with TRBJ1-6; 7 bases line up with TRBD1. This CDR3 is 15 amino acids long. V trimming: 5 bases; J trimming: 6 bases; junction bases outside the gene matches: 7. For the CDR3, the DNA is TGTGCCAGCAGTGGCCAGACAGGGCGTAATTCACCCCTCCACTTT. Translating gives CASSGQTGRNSPLHF.